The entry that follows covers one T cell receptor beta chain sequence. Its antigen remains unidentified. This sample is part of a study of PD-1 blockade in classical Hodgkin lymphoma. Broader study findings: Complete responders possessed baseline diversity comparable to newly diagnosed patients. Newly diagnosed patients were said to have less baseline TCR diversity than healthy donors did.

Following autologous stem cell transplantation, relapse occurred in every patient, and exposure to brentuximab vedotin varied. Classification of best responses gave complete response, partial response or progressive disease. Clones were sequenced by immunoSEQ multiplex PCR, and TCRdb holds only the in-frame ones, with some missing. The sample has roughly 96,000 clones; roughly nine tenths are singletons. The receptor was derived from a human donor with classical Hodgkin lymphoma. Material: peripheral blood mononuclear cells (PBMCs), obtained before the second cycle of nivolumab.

As DNA, the CDR3 is TGTGCCAGCAGCCAAGAGGGACAGGACGGCGATGAGCAGTTCTTC. It translates to CASSQEGQDGDEQFF. The chain employs TRBV14 and TRBJ2-1, with 8 bases identical to TRBD1. This CDR3 comprises 15 residues. Germline V gene data show CDR1 as SGHDN and CDR2 as FVKESK. Losses at the gene ends were 0 bases for V and 8 bases for J; bases not matched to a gene: 6.